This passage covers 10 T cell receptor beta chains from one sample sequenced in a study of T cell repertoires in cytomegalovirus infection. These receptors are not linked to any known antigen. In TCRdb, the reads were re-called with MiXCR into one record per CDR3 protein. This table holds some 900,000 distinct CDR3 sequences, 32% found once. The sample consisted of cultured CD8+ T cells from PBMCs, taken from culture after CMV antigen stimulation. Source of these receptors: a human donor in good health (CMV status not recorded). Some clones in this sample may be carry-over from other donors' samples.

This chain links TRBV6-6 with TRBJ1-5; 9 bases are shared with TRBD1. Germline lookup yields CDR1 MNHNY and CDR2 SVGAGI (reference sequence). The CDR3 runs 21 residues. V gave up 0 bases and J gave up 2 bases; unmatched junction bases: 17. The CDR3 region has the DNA TGTGCCAGCAGTTACTCGAGACCCCCGGGCGCGACAGGGGGTGGCAATCAGCCCCAGCATTTT. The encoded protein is CASSYSRPPGATGGGNQPQHF.

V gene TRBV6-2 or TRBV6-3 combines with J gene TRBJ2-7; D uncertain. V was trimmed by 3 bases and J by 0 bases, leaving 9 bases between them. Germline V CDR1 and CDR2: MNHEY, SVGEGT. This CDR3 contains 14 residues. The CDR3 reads CASSYRVGSYEQYV. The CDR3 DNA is TGTGCCAGCAGTTATCGAGTGGGCTCCTACGAGCAGTACGTC.

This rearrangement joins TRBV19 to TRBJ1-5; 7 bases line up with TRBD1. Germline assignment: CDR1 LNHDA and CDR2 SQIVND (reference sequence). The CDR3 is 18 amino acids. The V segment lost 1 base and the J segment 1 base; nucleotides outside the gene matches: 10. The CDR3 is CASSIGTLGRGSNQPQHF. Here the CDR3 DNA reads TGTGCCAGTAGTATAGGGACCCTGGGCAGGGGGAGCAATCAGCCCCAGCATTTT.

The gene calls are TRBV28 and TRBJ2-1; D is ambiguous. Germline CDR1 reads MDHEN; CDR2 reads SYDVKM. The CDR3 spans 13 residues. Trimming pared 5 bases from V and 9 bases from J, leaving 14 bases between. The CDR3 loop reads CASSRLDTGEQFF. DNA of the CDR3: TGTGCCAGCAGTCGGCTAGACACCGGTGAGCAGTTCTTC.

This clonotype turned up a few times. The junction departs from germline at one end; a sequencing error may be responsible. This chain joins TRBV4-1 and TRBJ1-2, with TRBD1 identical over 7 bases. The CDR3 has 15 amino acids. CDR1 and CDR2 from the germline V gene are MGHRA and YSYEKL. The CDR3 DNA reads TGTGCCAGCAGCCAAGCCAGGGGGGGTAAGGATGGCTACACCTTC. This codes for CASSQARGGKDGYTF.

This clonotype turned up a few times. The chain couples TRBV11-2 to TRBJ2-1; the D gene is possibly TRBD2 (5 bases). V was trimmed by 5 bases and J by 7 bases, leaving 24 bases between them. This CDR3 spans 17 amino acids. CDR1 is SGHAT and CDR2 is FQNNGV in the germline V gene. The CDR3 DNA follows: TGTGCCAGCAGCGAGGGCAGGTGGGAGACTTCATCAAATGAGCAGTTCTTC. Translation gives CASSEGRWETSSNEQFF.

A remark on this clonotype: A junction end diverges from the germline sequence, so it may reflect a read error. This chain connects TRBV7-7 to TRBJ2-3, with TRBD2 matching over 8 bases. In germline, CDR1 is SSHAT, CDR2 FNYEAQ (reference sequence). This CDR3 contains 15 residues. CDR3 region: CASSPRGGDIMTQYF. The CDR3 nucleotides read TGTGCTAGCAGCCCTCGGGGGGGGGATATTATGACGCAGTATTTT.

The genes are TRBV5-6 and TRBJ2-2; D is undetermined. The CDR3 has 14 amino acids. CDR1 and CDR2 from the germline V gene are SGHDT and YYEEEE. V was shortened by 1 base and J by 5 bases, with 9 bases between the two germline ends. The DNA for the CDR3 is TGTGCCAGCAGCTTGCGGCGGTGGACCGGGGAGCTGTTTTTT. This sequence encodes CASSLRRWTGELFF.

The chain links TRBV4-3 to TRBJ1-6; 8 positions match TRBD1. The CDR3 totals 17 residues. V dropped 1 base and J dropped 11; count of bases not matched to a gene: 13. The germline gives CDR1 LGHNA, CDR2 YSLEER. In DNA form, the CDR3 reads TGCGCCAGCAGCCAAGCTCTAGGACAGGGACAATCGGCACCCCTCCACTTT. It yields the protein CASSQALGQGQSAPLHF.

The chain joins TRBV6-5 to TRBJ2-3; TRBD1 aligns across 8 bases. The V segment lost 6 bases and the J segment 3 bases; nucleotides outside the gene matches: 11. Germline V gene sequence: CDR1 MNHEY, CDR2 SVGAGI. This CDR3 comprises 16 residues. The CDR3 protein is CASSATQGAWTDTQYF. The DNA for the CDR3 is TGTGCCAGCAGCGCGACTCAGGGGGCCTGGACAGATACGCAGTATTTT.